Below, 2 T cell receptor beta chains from the same sample are listed, as sequenced in a study of blood T cell repertoires in COVID-19. Libraries were prepared by immunoSEQ multiplex PCR; TCRdb keeps only in-frame clonotypes and omits some of them. The repertoire includes 55,000 to 75,000 clones, around 82% of them detected once, and roughly a tenth sits in the top ten. The sequencing input was peripheral blood. These receptors all stem from a man older than 75 with COVID-19, enrolled during active disease.

The chain is built from TRBV29-1 and TRBJ1-2; maybe TRBD1 (5 bases). Trimming shortened V by 1 base and J by 6 bases, and 18 bases separated the two germline ends. CDR3 length: 15 residues. The germline V gene encodes CDR1 SQVTM and CDR2 ANQGSEA. CDR3 sequence reads: CSVEVGAASVHGYTF. The DNA for the CDR3 is TGCAGCGTTGAAGTAGGGGCAGCCTCTGTGCATGGCTACACCTTC.

The chain has TRBV7-2 and TRBJ2-7; 7 bases match TRBD1. CDR3 length equals 14 residues. The germline CDR1 and CDR2 sequences are SGHTA and FQGNSA. Trimming at V came to 5 bases and at J to 0 bases, leaving 4 bases not matched to a gene. The CDR3, as DNA: TGTGCCAGCAGCGTGAGACAGGGCTCCTACGAGCAGTACTTC. Encoded protein: CASSVRQGSYEQYF.